This TCR beta chain derives from a study of regulatory T cells in long-lasting Graves disease. Library construction for TCR beta used iRepertoire HTBI primers and Arm-PCR of CDR3 regions. A single record per CDR3 protein comes from TCRdb applying MiXCR to the multiplex PCR reads. The sample lists 500,000 or so distinct CDR3 sequences, approximately 14% occurring once. This clonotype was found once. This may arise from a read error, as a much more abundant clone is one base away. Described time point: newly diagnosed GD, antithyroid drugs for less than 3 months. Preparation of the TCR library used RNA extracted from PBMCs. CDR1 is MDHEN, CDR2 SYDVKM, per germline. CDR3 size: 15 residues. V dropped 8 bases and J dropped 1 base, with 14 bases sitting between them. This sample was also put to use in a study of T cells in Graves' hyperthyroidism and ophthalmopathy. Per that study: An absence of ophthalmopathy progression within 18 months meant stable Graves' hyperthyroidism. First-round RT-PCR targeting the TCR CDR3 was performed with the HTBI primer set.

The sequence derives from a woman between 50 and 59 years old with Graves disease. The gene calls are TRBV28 and TRBJ1-4; D possibly corresponds to TRBD1 (5 bases). This specimen consisted of peripheral blood mononuclear cells (PBMCs), obtained at new diagnosis, from a patient treated with antithyroid drugs. Written as DNA, the CDR3 is TGTGCCAGCGGTCCCAGGACACGAACTAATGAAAAACTGTTTTTT. It encodes CASGPRTRTNEKLFF.